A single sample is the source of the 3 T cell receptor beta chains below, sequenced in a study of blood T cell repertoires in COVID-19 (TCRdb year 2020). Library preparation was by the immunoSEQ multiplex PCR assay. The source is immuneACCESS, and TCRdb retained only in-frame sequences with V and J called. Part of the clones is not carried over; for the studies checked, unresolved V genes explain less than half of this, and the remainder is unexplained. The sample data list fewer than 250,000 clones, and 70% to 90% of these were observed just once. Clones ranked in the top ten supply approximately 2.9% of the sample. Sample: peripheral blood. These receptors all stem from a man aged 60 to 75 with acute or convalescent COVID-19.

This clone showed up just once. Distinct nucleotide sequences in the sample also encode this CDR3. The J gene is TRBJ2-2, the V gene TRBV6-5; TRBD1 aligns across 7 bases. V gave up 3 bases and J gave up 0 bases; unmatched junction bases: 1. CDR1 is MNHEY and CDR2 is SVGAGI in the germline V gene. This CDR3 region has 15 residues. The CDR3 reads CASSYDRANTGELFF. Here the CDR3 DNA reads TGTGCCAGCAGTTATGACAGGGCGAACACCGGGGAGCTGTTTTTT.

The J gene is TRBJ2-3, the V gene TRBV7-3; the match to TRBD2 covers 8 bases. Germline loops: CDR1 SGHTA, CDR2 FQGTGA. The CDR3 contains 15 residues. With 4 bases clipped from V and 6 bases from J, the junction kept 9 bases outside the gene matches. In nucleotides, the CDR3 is TGTGCCAGCAGCTCTCCGAATAGCGGGGTTGATACGCAGTATTTT. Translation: CASSSPNSGVDTQYF. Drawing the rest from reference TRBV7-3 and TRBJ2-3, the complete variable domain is GAGVSQTPSNKVTEKGKYVELRCDPISGHTALYWYRQSLGQGPEFLIYFQGTGAADDSGLPNDRFFAVRPEGSVSTLKIQRTERGDSAVYLCASSSPNSGVDTQYFGPGTRLTVL.

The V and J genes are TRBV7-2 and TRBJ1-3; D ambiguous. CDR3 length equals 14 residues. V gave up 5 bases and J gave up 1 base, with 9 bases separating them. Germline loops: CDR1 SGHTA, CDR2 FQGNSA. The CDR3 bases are TGTGCCAGCAGCCGCGGTTCGTCTGGAAACACCATATATTTT. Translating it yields CASSRGSSGNTIYF.